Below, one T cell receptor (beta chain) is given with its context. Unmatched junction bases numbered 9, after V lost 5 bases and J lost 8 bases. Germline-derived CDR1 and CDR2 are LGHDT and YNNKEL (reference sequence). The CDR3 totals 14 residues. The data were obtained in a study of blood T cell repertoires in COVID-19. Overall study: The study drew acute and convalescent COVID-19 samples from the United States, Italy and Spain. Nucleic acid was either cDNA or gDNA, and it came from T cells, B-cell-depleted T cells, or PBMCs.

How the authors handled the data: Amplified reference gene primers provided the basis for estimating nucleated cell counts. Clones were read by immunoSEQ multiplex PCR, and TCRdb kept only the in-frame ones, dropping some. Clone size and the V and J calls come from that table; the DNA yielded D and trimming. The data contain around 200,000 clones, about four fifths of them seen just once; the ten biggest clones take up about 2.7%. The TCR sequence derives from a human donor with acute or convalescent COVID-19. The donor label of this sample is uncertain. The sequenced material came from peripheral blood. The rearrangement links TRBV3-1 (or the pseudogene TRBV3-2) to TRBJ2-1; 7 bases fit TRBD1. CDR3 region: CASSWPYRGDEQFF. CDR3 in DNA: TGTGCCAGCAGCTGGCCTTACAGGGGTGATGAGCAGTTCTTC.